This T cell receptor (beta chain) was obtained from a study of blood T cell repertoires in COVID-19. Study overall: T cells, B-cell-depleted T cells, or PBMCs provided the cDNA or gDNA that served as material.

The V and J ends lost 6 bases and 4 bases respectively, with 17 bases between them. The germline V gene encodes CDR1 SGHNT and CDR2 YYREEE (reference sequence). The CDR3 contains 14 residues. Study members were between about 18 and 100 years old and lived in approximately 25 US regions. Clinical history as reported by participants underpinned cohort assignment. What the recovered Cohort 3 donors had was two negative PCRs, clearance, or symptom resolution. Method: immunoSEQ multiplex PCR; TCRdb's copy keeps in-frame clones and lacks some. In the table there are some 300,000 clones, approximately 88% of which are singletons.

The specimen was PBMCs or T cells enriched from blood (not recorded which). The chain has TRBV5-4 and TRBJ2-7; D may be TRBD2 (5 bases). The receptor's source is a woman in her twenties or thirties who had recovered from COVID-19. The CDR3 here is CASTSGLPGYEQYF. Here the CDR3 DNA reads TGTGCCAGCACATCTGGACTTCCCGGATACGAGCAGTACTTC. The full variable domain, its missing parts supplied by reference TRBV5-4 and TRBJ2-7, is ETGVTQSPTHLIKTRGQQVTLRCSSQSGHNTVSWYQQALGQGPQFIFQYYREEENGRGNFPPRFSGLQFPNYSSELNVNALELDDSALYLCASTSGLPGYEQYFGPGTRLTVT.